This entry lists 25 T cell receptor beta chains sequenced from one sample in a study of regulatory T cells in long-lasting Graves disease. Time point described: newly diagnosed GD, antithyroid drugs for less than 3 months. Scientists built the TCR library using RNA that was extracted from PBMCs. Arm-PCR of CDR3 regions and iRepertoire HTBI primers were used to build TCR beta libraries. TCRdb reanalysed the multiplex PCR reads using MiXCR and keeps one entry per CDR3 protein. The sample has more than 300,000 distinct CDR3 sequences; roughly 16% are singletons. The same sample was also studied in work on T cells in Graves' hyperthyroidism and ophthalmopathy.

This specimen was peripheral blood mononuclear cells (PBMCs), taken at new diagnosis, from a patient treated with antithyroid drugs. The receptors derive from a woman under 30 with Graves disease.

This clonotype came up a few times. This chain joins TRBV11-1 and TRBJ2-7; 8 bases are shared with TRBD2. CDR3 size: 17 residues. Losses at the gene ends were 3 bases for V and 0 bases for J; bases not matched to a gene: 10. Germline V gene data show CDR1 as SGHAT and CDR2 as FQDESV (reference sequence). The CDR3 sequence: CASSLARGSGGSYEQYF. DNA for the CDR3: TGTGCCAGCAGCTTGGCGCGGGGGAGCGGGGGCTCCTACGAGCAGTACTTC. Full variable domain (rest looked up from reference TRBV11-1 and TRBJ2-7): EAEVAQSPRYKITEKSQAVAFWCDPISGHATLYWYRQILGQGPELLVQFQDESVVDDSQLPKDRFSAERLKGVDSTLKIQPAELGDSAMYLCASSLARGSGGSYEQYFGPGTRLTVT.

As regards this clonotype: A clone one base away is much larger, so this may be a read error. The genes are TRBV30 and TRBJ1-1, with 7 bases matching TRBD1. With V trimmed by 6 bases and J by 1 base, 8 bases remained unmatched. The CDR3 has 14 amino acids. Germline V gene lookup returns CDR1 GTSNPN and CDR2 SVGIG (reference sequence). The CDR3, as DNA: TGTGCCTGCCCCGGGACAGTCAGGAACACTGAAGCTTTCTTT. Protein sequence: CACPGTVRNTEAFF.

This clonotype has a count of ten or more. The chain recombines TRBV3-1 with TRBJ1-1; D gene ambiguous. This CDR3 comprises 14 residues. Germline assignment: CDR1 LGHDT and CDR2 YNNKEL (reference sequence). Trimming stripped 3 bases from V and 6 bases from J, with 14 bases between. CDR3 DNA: TGTGCCAGCAGCCACTCCGGGGAGGTCCCTGAAGCTTTCTTT. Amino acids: CASSHSGEVPEAFF.

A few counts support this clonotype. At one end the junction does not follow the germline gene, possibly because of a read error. As DNA, the CDR3 is TGCGCCAGCAGCTTGGATTTGGCTGGGGCCAACGTCCTGGCTTTC. This gives the protein CASSLDLAGANVLAF. This rearrangement joins TRBV5-1 to TRBJ2-6; possibly TRBD1 for D (5 bases). In germline, CDR1 is SGHRS, CDR2 YFSETQ. There are 15 residues in the CDR3.

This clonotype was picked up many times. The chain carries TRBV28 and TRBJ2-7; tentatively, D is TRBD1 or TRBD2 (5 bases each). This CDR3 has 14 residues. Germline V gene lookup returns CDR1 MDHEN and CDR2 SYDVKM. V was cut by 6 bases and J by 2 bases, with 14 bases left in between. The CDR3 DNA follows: TGTGCCAGCAGGGGCCGGGACCACACCTACGAGCAGTACTTC. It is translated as CASRGRDHTYEQYF.

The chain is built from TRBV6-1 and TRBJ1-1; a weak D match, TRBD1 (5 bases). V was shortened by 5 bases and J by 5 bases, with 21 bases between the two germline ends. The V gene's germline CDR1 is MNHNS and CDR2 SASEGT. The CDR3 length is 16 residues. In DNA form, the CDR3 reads TGTGCCAGCAGTCAATACAGGCTGGGGTCGGAGACTGAAGCTTTCTTT. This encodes CASSQYRLGSETEAFF.

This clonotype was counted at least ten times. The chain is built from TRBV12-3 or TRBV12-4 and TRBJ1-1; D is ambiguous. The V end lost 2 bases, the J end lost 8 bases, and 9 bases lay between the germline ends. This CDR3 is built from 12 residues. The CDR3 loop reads CASSLLQKEAFF. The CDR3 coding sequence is TGTGCCAGCAGTTTACTCCAGAAGGAAGCTTTCTTT.

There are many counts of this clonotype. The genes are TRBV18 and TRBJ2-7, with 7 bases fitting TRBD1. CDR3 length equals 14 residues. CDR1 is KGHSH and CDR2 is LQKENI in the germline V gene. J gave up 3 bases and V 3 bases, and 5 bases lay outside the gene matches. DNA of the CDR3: TGTGCCAGCTCACCGGGACAGAATATCTACGAGCAGTACTTC. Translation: CASSPGQNIYEQYF.

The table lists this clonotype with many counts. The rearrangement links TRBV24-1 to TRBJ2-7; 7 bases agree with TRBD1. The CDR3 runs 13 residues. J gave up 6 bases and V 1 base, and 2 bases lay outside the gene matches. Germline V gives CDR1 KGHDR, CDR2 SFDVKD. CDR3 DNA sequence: TGTGCCACCAGTGATTTTCGGGACAGCGAGCAGTACTTC. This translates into CATSDFRDSEQYF.

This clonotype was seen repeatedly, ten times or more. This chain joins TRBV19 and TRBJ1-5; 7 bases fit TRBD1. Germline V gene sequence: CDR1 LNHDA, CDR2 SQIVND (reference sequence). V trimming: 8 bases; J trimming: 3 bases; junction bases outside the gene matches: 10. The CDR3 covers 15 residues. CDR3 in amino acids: CASRKMGQNNQPQHF. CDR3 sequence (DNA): TGTGCCAGTCGTAAAATGGGACAGAACAATCAGCCCCAGCATTTT.

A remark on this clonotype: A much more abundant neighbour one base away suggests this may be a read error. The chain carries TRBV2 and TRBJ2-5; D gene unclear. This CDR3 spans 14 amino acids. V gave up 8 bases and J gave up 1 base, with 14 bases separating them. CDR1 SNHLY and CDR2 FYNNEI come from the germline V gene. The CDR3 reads CASHSKNSQETQYF. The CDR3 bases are TGTGCCAGCCACAGCAAGAACAGCCAAGAGACCCAGTACTTC. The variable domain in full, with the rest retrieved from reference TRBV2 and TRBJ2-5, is EPEVTQTPSHQVTQMGQEVILRCVPISNHLYFYWYRQILGQKVEFLVSFYNNEISEKSEIFDDQFSVERPDGSNFTLKIRSTKLEDSAMYFCASHSKNSQETQYFGPGTRLLVL.

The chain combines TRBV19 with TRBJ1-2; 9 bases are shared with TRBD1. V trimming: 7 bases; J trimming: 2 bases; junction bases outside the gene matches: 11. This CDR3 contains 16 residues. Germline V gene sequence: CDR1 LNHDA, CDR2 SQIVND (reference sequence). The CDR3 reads CASTLTPGQGNYGYTF. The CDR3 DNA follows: TGTGCCAGTACTCTGACGCCGGGACAGGGAAACTATGGCTACACCTTC.

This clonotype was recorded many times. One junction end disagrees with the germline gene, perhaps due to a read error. The CDR3 nucleotides read TGTGCCAGCAGGGACAGGAGCACAGATACGCAGTATTTT. This codes for CASRDRSTDTQYF. This chain joins TRBV5-1 and TRBJ2-3, with 8 positions matching TRBD1. The germline CDR1 and CDR2 sequences are SGHRS and YFSETQ. The CDR3 has 13 residues.

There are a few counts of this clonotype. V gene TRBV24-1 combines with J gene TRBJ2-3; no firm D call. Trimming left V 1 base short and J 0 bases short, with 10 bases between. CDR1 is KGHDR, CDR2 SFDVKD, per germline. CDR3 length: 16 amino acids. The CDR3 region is CATSDFGFTSTDTQYF. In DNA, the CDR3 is TGTGCCACCAGTGATTTCGGGTTCACTAGCACAGATACGCAGTATTTT.

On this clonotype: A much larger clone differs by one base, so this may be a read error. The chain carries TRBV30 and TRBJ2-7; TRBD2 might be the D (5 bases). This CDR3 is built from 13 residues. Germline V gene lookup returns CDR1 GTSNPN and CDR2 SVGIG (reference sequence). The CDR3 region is CAWRTASSYEQDF. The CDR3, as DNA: TGTGCCTGGCGGACTGCCAGCTCCTACGAGCAGGACTTC.

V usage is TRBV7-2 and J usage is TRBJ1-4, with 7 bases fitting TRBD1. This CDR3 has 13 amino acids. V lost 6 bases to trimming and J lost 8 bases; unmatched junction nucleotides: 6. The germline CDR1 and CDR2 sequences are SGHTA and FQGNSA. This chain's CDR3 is CASSDRVYEKLFF. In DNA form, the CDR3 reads TGTGCCAGCAGTGACAGGGTATACGAAAAACTGTTTTTT.

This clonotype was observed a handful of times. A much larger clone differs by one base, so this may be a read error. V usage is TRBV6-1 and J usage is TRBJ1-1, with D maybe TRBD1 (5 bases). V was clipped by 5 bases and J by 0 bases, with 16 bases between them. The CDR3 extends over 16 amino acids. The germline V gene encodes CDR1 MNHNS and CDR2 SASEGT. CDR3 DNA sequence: TGTGCCAGCAGTCCTCTAATGGAACAGGTGAACACTGAAGCTTTCTTT. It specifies CASSPLMEQVNTEAFF.

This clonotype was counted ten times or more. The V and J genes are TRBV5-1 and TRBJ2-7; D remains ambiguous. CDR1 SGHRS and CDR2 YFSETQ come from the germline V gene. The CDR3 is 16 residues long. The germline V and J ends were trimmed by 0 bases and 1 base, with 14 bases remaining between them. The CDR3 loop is CASSLAVKGSSYEQYF. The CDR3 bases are TGCGCCAGCAGCTTGGCCGTAAAGGGCTCGTCCTACGAGCAGTACTTC.

The CDR3 loop reads CASSIWGGMADTQYF. The CDR3 bases are TGTGCCAGCTCCATCTGGGGGGGGATGGCAGATACGCAGTATTTT. The rearrangement links TRBV5-4 to TRBJ2-3; 7 bases are shared with TRBD2. Germline values: CDR1 SGHNT, CDR2 YYREEE (reference sequence). J lost 4 bases, V lost 7 bases, and 12 bases had no gene match. The CDR3 is 15 amino acids.

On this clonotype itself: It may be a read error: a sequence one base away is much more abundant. In DNA, the CDR3 is TGTGCCAGCAGCCAAACGGACAGCCAAGAGACCCAGTACTTC. Its protein product is CASSQTDSQETQYF. The chain recombines TRBV14 with TRBJ2-5, with a tentative D call TRBD1 (6 bases). V lost 2 bases, J lost 1 base, and 8 bases lay in between. This CDR3 spans 14 amino acids. Germline loops: CDR1 SGHDN, CDR2 FVKESK.

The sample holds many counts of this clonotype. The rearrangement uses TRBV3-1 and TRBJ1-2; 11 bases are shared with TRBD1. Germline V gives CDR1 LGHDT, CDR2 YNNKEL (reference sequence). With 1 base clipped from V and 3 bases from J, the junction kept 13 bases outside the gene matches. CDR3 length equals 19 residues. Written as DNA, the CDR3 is TGTGCCAGCAGCCAAGGGATTGATCCGCGGACAGGGGGCGACTATGGCTACACCTTC. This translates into CASSQGIDPRTGGDYGYTF.

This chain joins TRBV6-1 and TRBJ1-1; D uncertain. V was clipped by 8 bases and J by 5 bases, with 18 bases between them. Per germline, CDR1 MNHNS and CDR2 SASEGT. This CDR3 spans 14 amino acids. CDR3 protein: CASGPSGSSTEAFF. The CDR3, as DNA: TGTGCCAGCGGTCCCTCGGGGTCGTCTACTGAAGCTTTCTTT.

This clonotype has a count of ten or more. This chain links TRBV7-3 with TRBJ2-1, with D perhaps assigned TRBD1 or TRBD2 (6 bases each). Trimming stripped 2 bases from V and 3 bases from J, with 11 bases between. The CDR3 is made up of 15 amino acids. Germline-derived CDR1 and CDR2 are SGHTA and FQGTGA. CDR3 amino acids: CASSLGGTYYNEQFF. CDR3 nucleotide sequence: TGTGCCAGCAGCTTAGGGGGGACATACTACAATGAGCAGTTCTTC.

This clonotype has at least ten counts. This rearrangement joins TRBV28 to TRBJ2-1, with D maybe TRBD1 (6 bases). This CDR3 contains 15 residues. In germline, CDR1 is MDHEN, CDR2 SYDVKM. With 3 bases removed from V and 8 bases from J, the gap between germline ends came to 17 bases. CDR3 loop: CASSLGAGDVYEQFF. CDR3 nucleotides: TGTGCCAGCAGTTTGGGGGCAGGGGATGTCTATGAGCAGTTCTTC.

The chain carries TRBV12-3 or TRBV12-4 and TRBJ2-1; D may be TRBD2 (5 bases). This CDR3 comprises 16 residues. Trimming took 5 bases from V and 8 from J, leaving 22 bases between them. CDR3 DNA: TGTGCCAGCAGTCCACACCTTCGATCCGGAGGCGATGAGCAGTTCTTC. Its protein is CASSPHLRSGGDEQFF.